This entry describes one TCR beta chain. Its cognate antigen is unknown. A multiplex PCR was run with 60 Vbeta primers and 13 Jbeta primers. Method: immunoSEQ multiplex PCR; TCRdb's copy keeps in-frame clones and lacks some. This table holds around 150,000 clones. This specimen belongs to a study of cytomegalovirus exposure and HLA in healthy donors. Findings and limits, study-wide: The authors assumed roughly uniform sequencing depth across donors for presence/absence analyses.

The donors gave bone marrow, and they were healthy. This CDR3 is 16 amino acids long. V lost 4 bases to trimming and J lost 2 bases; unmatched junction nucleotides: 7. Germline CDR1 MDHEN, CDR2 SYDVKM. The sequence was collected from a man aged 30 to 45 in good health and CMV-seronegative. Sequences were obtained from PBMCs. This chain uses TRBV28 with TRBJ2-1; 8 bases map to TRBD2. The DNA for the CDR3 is TGTGCCAGCAGTTCCCCTTCGGGGGGGACCTACAATGAGCAGTTCTTC. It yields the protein CASSSPSGGTYNEQFF.